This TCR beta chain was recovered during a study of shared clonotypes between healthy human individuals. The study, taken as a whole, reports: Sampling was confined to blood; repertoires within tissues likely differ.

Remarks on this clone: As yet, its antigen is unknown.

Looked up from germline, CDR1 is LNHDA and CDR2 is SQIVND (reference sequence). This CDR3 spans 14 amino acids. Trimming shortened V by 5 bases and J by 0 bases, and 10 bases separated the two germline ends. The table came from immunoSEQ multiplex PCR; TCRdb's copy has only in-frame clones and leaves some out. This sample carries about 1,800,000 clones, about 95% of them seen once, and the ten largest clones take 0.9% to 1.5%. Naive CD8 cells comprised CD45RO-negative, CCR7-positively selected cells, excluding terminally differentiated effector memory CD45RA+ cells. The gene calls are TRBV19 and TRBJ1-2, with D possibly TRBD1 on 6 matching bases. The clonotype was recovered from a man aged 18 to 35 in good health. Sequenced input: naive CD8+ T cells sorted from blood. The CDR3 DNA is TGTGCCAGTAGTCACAGGGATGCTAACTATGGCTACACCTTC. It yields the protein CASSHRDANYGYTF.